The text below deals with one TCR beta chain. Its specificity is unknown. Deletions cut 0 bases from V and 7 bases from J, with 10 bases between. Germline V gene lookup returns CDR1 MNHEY and CDR2 SVGAGI. There are 15 residues in the CDR3. This entry comes from a study of T cell responses to AZD1222 COVID-19 vaccine. Findings and caveats of the study: All repertoire sampling was performed exclusively after the peak T cell response.

Sequencing was performed with immunoSEQ multiplex PCR; in TCRdb, only in-frame clones are kept and a portion is missing. The sample comprises roughly 140,000 clones, under 95% of which are singletons, and about 5% rests with the top ten. This material consisted of peripheral blood, taken on day 0 of AZD1222 vaccination. V and J are TRBV6-5 and TRBJ1-6; D remains unclear. The origin of this receptor is an adult in good health. DNA of the CDR3: TGTGCCAGCAGTTACTCGGGGAGGATGAATTCACCCCTCCACTTT. Translation: CASSYSGRMNSPLHF.